The clone carrying this TCR beta chain was counted a single time. Here immunoSEQ multiplex PCR was the method, and the copy in TCRdb shows in-frame clones only, minus some. This repertoire shows fewer than 200,000 clones, 93% found once; its top ten account for approximately 4%. The data derive from a study of control samples from healthy donors and cancer patients. Trimming at V came to 5 bases and at J to 3 bases, leaving 9 bases not matched to a gene. Germline lookup yields CDR1 MGHDK and CDR2 SYGVNS. The CDR3 has 15 amino acids. Sample: blood. V and J are TRBV25-1 and TRBJ2-7; 8 nucleotides line up with TRBD1. This receptor was obtained from a woman aged 60-75 years in good health. This chain's CDR3 is CASSSSDRGGYEQYF. CDR3 DNA: TGTGCCAGCAGTTCATCAGACAGGGGAGGCTACGAGCAGTACTTC.